Following are 30 T cell receptor beta chains from one sample sequenced in a study of technical replicates of blood from several donors. Data came from immunoSEQ multiplex PCR; TCRdb stores just in-frame clones and leaves some out. In the table there are over 55,000 clones, more than 75% of which are singletons. Sequenced input: PBMCs. The receptors were sampled from a human donor in good health. Some clones in this sample may be carry-over from other donors' samples.

This sequence joins TRBV9 and TRBJ2-1, with no clear D. Trimming took 0 bases from V and 3 from J, leaving 7 bases between them. Per germline, CDR1 SGDLS and CDR2 YYNGEE. The length of the CDR3 is 14 residues. CDR3 sequence reads: CASSVDLIYNEQFF. CDR3 bases: TGTGCCAGCAGCGTAGATCTAATCTACAATGAGCAGTTCTTC.

J is TRBJ1-2 and V is TRBV4-3; D is ambiguous. CDR3 length equals 14 residues. Per germline, CDR1 LGHNA and CDR2 YSLEER. The V gene lost 1 base and the J gene lost 3 bases, with 9 bases spanning the gap. The CDR3, as DNA: TGCGCCAGCAGCCAAGGGGCAGGCGACTATGGCTACACCTTC. Amino acids: CASSQGAGDYGYTF.

The rearrangement uses TRBV11-2 and TRBJ1-1; TRBD1 aligns across 8 bases. Germline assignment: CDR1 SGHAT and CDR2 FQNNGV. V shed 5 bases and J 0 bases; nucleotides not matched to a gene: 5. This CDR3 has 15 amino acids. The CDR3 nucleotides read TGTGCCAGCAGCGCCAGGGGGCGGGTGAACACTGAAGCTTTCTTT. Translating it yields CASSARGRVNTEAFF.

This rearrangement joins TRBV5-4 to TRBJ2-3, with a tentative D call TRBD2 (6 bases). Deletions cut 0 bases from V and 2 bases from J, with 16 bases between. The CDR3 extends over 17 amino acids. Germline V gene data show CDR1 as SGHNT and CDR2 as YYREEE (reference sequence). CDR3 nucleotides: TGTGCCAGCAGCTTGGTGGGGACTCAAACCTCCACAGATACGCAGTATTTT. As protein: CASSLVGTQTSTDTQYF.

CDR3 DNA: TGTGCCAGCAGTCCCGGGACTGTCCCCTACGAGCAGTACTTC. Translating it yields CASSPGTVPYEQYF. V and J are TRBV2 and TRBJ2-7, with TRBD2 as a possible D gene (6 bases). This CDR3 comprises 14 residues. Germline V gives CDR1 SNHLY, CDR2 FYNNEI. Trimming pared 5 bases from V and 2 bases from J, leaving 13 bases between.

The V and J genes are TRBV27 and TRBJ2-5; TRBD1 matches 8 bases. V gave up 6 bases and J gave up 2 bases; unmatched junction bases: 5. This CDR3 has 14 amino acids. Germline CDR1 MNHEY, CDR2 SMNVEV (reference sequence). DNA of the CDR3: TGTGCCAGCAGCTTCGGGACAGGACAAGAGACCCAGTACTTC. The encoded protein is CASSFGTGQETQYF.

CDR3 protein: CASKRGFLVQPQHF. The CDR3 DNA sequence: TGTGCCAGTAAGAGGGGGTTTCTGGTTCAGCCCCAGCATTTT. The chain links TRBV19 to TRBJ1-5; weak D call: TRBD1 (6 bases). The germline V gene has CDR1 LNHDA and CDR2 SQIVND (reference sequence). This CDR3 is 14 amino acids long. Trimming stripped 7 bases from V and 6 bases from J, with 16 bases between.

V usage is TRBV4-1 and J usage is TRBJ2-5; no firm D call. Germline loops: CDR1 MGHRA, CDR2 YSYEKL. V was trimmed by 3 bases and J by 2 bases, leaving 7 bases between them. The CDR3 is 13 residues long. The CDR3 sequence is CASSQNSQETQYF. The CDR3 DNA reads as TGCGCCAGCAGCCAGAACAGTCAAGAGACCCAGTACTTC.

The chain is built from TRBV9 and TRBJ2-5; 7 nucleotides agree with TRBD2. CDR1 and CDR2 (germline): SGDLS, YYNGEE. The ends lost 0 bases at V and 2 bases at J; junction bases unmatched: 1. CDR3 length equals 14 residues. The DNA for the CDR3 is TGTGCCAGCAGCGTAGGCGGGAGTCAAGAGACCCAGTACTTC. Encoded protein: CASSVGGSQETQYF.

The rearrangement uses TRBV19 and TRBJ2-3; tentatively, D is TRBD2 (6 bases). Germline loops: CDR1 LNHDA, CDR2 SQIVND (reference sequence). The CDR3 is 15 residues long. With 5 bases removed from V and 2 bases from J, the gap between germline ends came to 14 bases. Here the CDR3 DNA reads TGTGCCAGTAGTCTGGTGGCGGGAAACACAGATACGCAGTATTTT. Protein sequence: CASSLVAGNTDTQYF.

The chain has TRBV5-1 and TRBJ2-7, with 8 bases lining up with TRBD2. CDR3 size: 14 residues. In germline, CDR1 is SGHRS, CDR2 YFSETQ. V trimming: 2 bases; J trimming: 3 bases; junction bases outside the gene matches: 4. CDR3 coding DNA: TGCGCCAGCAGCTTTGGGGCGGGGGGCTACGAGCAGTACTTC. Its protein product is CASSFGAGGYEQYF.

The sample holds one count of this clone. The chain uses TRBV7-2 and TRBJ2-7, with TRBD1 matching over 9 bases. The V segment lost 5 bases and the J segment 6 bases; nucleotides outside the gene matches: 8. From germline, CDR1 is SGHTA and CDR2 FQGNSA. The CDR3 consists of 14 residues. Here the CDR3 DNA reads TGTGCCAGCAGCCTCCGGGACAGGGTTGGCGAGCAGTACTTC. As protein: CASSLRDRVGEQYF.

The chain employs TRBV4-2 and TRBJ1-1, with TRBD1 matching 7 bases. The CDR3 covers 14 residues. Trimming removed 3 bases from V and 2 bases from J; junction bases left unmatched: 3. Germline CDR1 reads LGHNA; CDR2 reads YNFKEQ. The DNA of the CDR3 is TGTGCCAGCAGCCACCGGGACAGTAACACTGAAGCTTTCTTT. Translated, it gives CASSHRDSNTEAFF.

This chain joins TRBV4-2 and TRBJ2-1; possibly TRBD2 for D (5 bases). The germline CDR1 and CDR2 sequences are LGHNA and YNFKEQ. V was pared by 3 bases and J by 4 bases, with 19 bases between. The CDR3 spans 17 residues. CDR3 in DNA: TGTGCCAGCAGCCACGGACTCGGGGTGCCGAATTACAATGAGCAGTTCTTC. It translates to CASSHGLGVPNYNEQFF.

The chain's CDR3 is CASSPQQNYGYTF. Written as DNA, the CDR3 is TGTGCCAGCTCGCCCCAACAAAACTATGGCTACACCTTC. This chain connects TRBV7-8 to TRBJ1-2; D is undetermined. CDR3 length equals 13 residues. Trimming pared 8 bases from V and 2 bases from J, leaving 12 bases between. Germline CDR1 and CDR2: SGHVS and FQNEAQ. The whole variable domain, filled in from reference TRBV7-8 and TRBJ1-2, reads GAGVSQSPRYKVAKRGQDVALRCDPISGHVSLFWYQQALGQGPEFLTYFQNEAQLDKSGLPSDRFFAERPEGSVSTLKIQRTQQEDSAVYLCASSPQQNYGYTFGSGTRLTVV.

V is TRBV11-3 and J is TRBJ2-7; TRBD1 might be the D (6 bases). The CDR3 length is 12 residues. V lost 4 bases, J lost 5 bases, and 9 bases lay in between. Germline V gene data show CDR1 as SGHNT and CDR2 as YENEEA. DNA of the CDR3: TGTGCCAGCAGCTGGCAGGGGAACGAGCAGTACTTC. This translates into CASSWQGNEQYF.

The CDR3 nucleotides read TGTGCCAGCAGCTATCCTTCAGGGACTAGCGGCATGAACACCGGGGAGCTGTTTTTT. It yields the protein CASSYPSGTSGMNTGELFF. The V call is TRBV7-6, the J call TRBJ2-2; 11 bases are shared with TRBD2. CDR1 and CDR2 (germline): SGHVS, FNYEAQ. This CDR3 has 19 amino acids. V was clipped by 4 bases and J by 1 base; unmatched bases: 11.

This sequence joins TRBV6-1 and TRBJ1-2; 12 nucleotides match TRBD1. There are 16 residues in the CDR3. After removal of 4 bases from V and 8 bases from J, the junction contained 11 bases not matched to a gene. The germline CDR1 and CDR2 sequences are MNHNS and SASEGT. Here the CDR3 reads CASSVGLGQGAGGYTF. The DNA for the CDR3 is TGTGCCAGCAGTGTGGGGCTGGGACAGGGGGCGGGAGGCTACACCTTC.

V and J are TRBV30 and TRBJ2-5, with 7 bases fitting TRBD2. This CDR3 contains 13 residues. Unmatched junction bases numbered 5, after V lost 1 base and J lost 6 bases. The germline V gene encodes CDR1 GTSNPN and CDR2 SVGIG (reference sequence). DNA of the CDR3: TGTGCCTGGAGTGCGGGAGGAGCAAAGACCCAGTACTTC. Its protein is CAWSAGGAKTQYF.

CDR3 amino acids: CASSLTGGQEKLFF. DNA for the CDR3: TGCGCCAGCAGCTTAACAGGGGGGCAAGAAAAACTGTTTTTT. The J gene is TRBJ1-4, the V gene TRBV5-1; TRBD1 aligns across 8 bases. V was pared by 2 bases and J by 8 bases, with 5 bases of the junction left unmatched. The CDR3 is made up of 14 amino acids. The V gene's germline CDR1 is SGHRS and CDR2 YFSETQ.

The sample holds one count of this clone. The J gene is TRBJ2-1, the V gene TRBV10-3, with D possibly TRBD1 on 5 matching bases. CDR3 size: 13 residues. Germline-derived CDR1 and CDR2 are ENHRY and SYGVKD. Trimming cost V 8 bases and J 6 bases, with 14 bases left between them. CDR3 region: CAIAVGRVNEQFF. The CDR3 DNA reads TGTGCCATCGCAGTTGGCAGGGTCAATGAGCAGTTCTTC.

DNA for the CDR3: TGTGCCAGCAGCCGGACAGGGGAGGAGTATGGCTACACCTTC. Its protein product is CASSRTGEEYGYTF. The genes are TRBV4-2 and TRBJ1-2; 9 positions match TRBD1. Germline trimming cut 4 bases from V and 5 bases from J; bases unmatched to any gene: 5. In germline, CDR1 is LGHNA, CDR2 YNFKEQ. The CDR3 runs 14 residues.

The CDR3 loop is CASGLVQGKYQPQHF. CDR3 sequence (DNA): TGTGCTAGTGGTTTGGTACAGGGAAAGTATCAGCCCCAGCATTTT. This chain joins TRBV12-5 and TRBJ1-5; the D gene is possibly TRBD1 (6 bases). The germline V and J ends were trimmed by 0 bases and 5 bases, with 11 bases remaining between them. CDR3 length: 15 residues. Germline V CDR1 and CDR2: LGHNT, FRNRAP. Drawing the rest from reference TRBV12-5 and TRBJ1-5, the complete variable domain is DARVTQTPRHKVTEMGQEVTMRCQPILGHNTVFWYRQTMMQGLELLAYFRNRAPLDDSGMPKDRFSAEMPDATLATLKIQPSEPRDSAVYFCASGLVQGKYQPQHFGDGTRLSIL.

The rearrangement links TRBV30 to TRBJ1-4; TRBD1 matches 8 bases. V was clipped by 2 bases and J by 2 bases; unmatched bases: 1. The CDR3 sequence is 14 residues long. Germline-derived CDR1 and CDR2 are GTSNPN and SVGIG (reference sequence). The CDR3 loop reads CAWSRQGTNEKLFF. CDR3 coding DNA: TGTGCCTGGAGTAGACAGGGGACTAATGAAAAACTGTTTTTT.

V gene TRBV12-5 combines with J gene TRBJ2-1; 8 nucleotides align to TRBD2. Trimming took 0 bases from V and 1 from J; bases not matched to a gene: 14. Looked up from germline, CDR1 is LGHNT and CDR2 is FRNRAP. CDR3 length equals 20 residues. DNA of the CDR3: TGTGCTAGTGGTTTGGTACTGTCAAGCGGGAGTGGTGCGTCCTACAATGAGCAGTTCTTC. It is translated as CASGLVLSSGSGASYNEQFF.

This chain joins TRBV19 and TRBJ2-7, with 9 bases aligning to TRBD1. CDR3 size: 13 residues. With V trimmed by 9 bases and J by 6 bases, 9 bases remained unmatched. CDR1 is LNHDA, CDR2 SQIVND, per germline (reference sequence). CDR3 bases: TGTGCCAGCGCTGGACAGGGGTGGGCCGAGCAGTACTTC. Amino acids: CASAGQGWAEQYF.

The gene calls are TRBV6-6 and TRBJ2-5, with a possible D match to TRBD1 (5 bases). The V and J ends lost 5 bases and 2 bases respectively, with 12 bases between them. The germline V gene has CDR1 MNHNY and CDR2 SVGAGI (reference sequence). The CDR3 consists of 14 residues. CDR3 in DNA: TGTGCCAGCAGTCTAGACAGCGTACAAGAGACCCAGTACTTC. This gives the protein CASSLDSVQETQYF.

This clone was counted between two and nine times. V usage is TRBV5-1 and J usage is TRBJ1-4, with D unclear. With 6 bases removed from V and 4 bases from J, the gap between germline ends came to 13 bases. The CDR3 length is 14 residues. CDR1 is SGHRS and CDR2 is YFSETQ in the germline V gene. The CDR3 bases are TGCGCCAGCACCCGTAACGGGGATAATGAAAAACTGTTTTTT. This gives the protein CASTRNGDNEKLFF.

V is TRBV5-4 and J is TRBJ2-1; D may be TRBD1 (6 bases). Germline CDR1 is SGHNT and CDR2 is YYREEE (reference sequence). The CDR3 length is 13 residues. The ends were cut back, 4 bases at V and 8 bases at J, with 13 bases in the middle. The CDR3 DNA is TGTGCCAGCAGCCCTTCCAGGGGCGATGAGCAGTTCTTC. Residues: CASSPSRGDEQFF.

The CDR3 region has the DNA TGTGCCAGCAGCTTGGGACAGTATAGCAATCAGCCCCAGCATTTT. Protein sequence: CASSLGQYSNQPQHF. The chain is built from TRBV7-9 and TRBJ1-5; 7 bases match TRBD1. V dropped 3 bases and J dropped 0; count of bases not matched to a gene: 2. The CDR3 length is 15 residues. CDR1 is SEHNR and CDR2 is FQNEAQ in the germline V gene (reference sequence).